This T cell receptor (beta chain) is from a study of OX40 agonist ivuxolimab in advanced cancers. Background on the study: In this trial design, patients received ivuxolimab intravenously at 0.01 to 10 mg/kg every 2 weeks. Partial responses were seen in three patients, one with hepatocellular carcinoma and two with cutaneous melanoma. The study's findings and limits: The CD4+ and CD8+ T cells in the blood had expanded clonally by week 6 at 0.1 to 3.0 mg/kg. Certain nonresponding patients likewise had low normalized T-cell clonal expansion.

TCRdb's copy holds only in-frame clones and misses some; the assay was immunoSEQ multiplex PCR. Of tens of thousands of clones listed, around 93% are singletons. With 6 bases removed from V and 4 bases from J, the gap between germline ends came to 7 bases. Germline CDR1 and CDR2: WSHSY and SAAADI. This CDR3 has 12 residues. This clone has only a few counts. Its matching antigen is unknown. The TCR sequence derives from an adult with an advanced solid tumor such as melanoma, head and neck, liver or kidney cancer. V usage is TRBV10-2 and J usage is TRBJ1-5; unclear D gene. The starting material was CD4+ or CD8+ T cells sorted from blood, obtained in a trial of the OX40 agonist ivuxolimab. As DNA, the CDR3 is TGCGCCAGCAGGGGTCCTAATCAGCCCCAGCATTTT. Protein product: CASRGPNQPQHF.